The 26 T cell receptor beta chains in this list originate from one sample, sequenced in a study of blood T cell repertoires in COVID-19 (dated by TCRdb to the early 2020s). Libraries were constructed by the immunoSEQ multiplex PCR assay. Here the immuneACCESS table is served through TCRdb, limited to in-frame sequences with V and J called. Missing clones are a known gap in these copies; in checked studies unresolved V genes cover under half, and the rest lacks a known reason. This sample comprises 130,000 to 150,000 clones, under 80% of them detected only once. In total, the top ten clones hold around 12% of the sample. Sequences were obtained from peripheral blood. The receptors derive from a man aged 80 or over with acute or convalescent COVID-19.

The CDR3, as DNA: TGTGCCAGTAGTAACCGGGGGGGAGGTGAGCAGTACTTC. Translated: CASSNRGGGEQYF. The genes are TRBV19 and TRBJ2-7; 8 bases fit TRBD2. The CDR3 is 13 amino acids. Germline CDR1 and CDR2: LNHDA and SQIVND (reference sequence). V shed 4 bases, J shed 7 bases, and the junction held 6 bases outside the gene matches.

The genes are TRBV3-1 (or the pseudogene TRBV3-2) and TRBJ2-2, with D possibly TRBD2 on 5 matching bases. Germline-derived CDR1 and CDR2 are LGHDT and YNNKEL (reference sequence). The CDR3 sequence is 14 residues long. Deletions cut 4 bases from V and 5 bases from J, with 11 bases between. The chain's CDR3 is CASSPTGYTGELFF. The CDR3 nucleotides are TGTGCCAGCAGCCCCACGGGGTATACCGGGGAGCTGTTTTTT.

This chain uses TRBV24-1 with TRBJ2-1; 12 positions match TRBD2. The germline V gene encodes CDR1 KGHDR and CDR2 SFDVKD. Germline trimming cut 4 bases from V and 7 bases from J; bases unmatched to any gene: 7. The CDR3 is 16 residues long. As DNA, the CDR3 is TGTGCCACCAGTGACCCCGGACTAGCGGGGCAGAATGAGCAGTTCTTC. This encodes CATSDPGLAGQNEQFF.

The chain links TRBV19 to TRBJ2-2; D uncertain. V was pared by 3 bases and J by 1 base, with 6 bases between. The CDR3 is made up of 14 amino acids. Germline V CDR1 and CDR2: LNHDA, SQIVND (reference sequence). The CDR3: CASSIRENTGELFF. The CDR3 nucleotides are TGTGCCAGTAGTATCCGAGAGAACACCGGGGAGCTGTTTTTT.

This clone occurred a few times. V gene TRBV25-1 combines with J gene TRBJ2-3; 7 bases match TRBD1. The CDR3 covers 16 residues. Germline V lookup: CDR1 MGHDK, CDR2 SYGVNS. Trimming removed 4 bases from V and 1 base from J; junction bases left unmatched: 8. The CDR3 DNA reads TGTGCCAGCAGTGCCCGACAGGGTAGGGGCACAGATACGCAGTATTTT. Encoded protein: CASSARQGRGTDTQYF.

The chain uses TRBV23-1 and TRBJ1-5, with 9 bases lining up with TRBD1. TRBV23-1 is annotated as an ORF whose role is uncertain. The CDR3 spans 18 residues. V shed 3 bases, J shed 4 bases, and the junction held 13 bases outside the gene matches. CDR3 in amino acids: CASSQGTGYRGSNQPQHF. CDR3 nucleotides: TGCGCCAGCAGTCAGGGGACAGGGTACAGGGGCTCAAATCAGCCCCAGCATTTT.

The gene calls are TRBV19 and TRBJ2-2, with D possibly TRBD1 on 5 matching bases. Trimming took off 4 bases at V and 9 bases at J, with 12 bases between the two ends. The CDR3 covers 13 residues. The germline CDR1 and CDR2 sequences are LNHDA and SQIVND (reference sequence). CDR3 in DNA: TGTGCCAGTAGTACCAGACAGTACCGGGAGCTGTTTTTT. Translation: CASSTRQYRELFF.

The CDR3 nucleotides are TGTGCCAGCAGCCCCATGAACACTGAAGCTTTCTTT. This codes for CASSPMNTEAFF. V gene TRBV9 combines with J gene TRBJ1-1; D gene unclear. Germline CDR1 is SGDLS and CDR2 is YYNGEE. V dropped 4 bases and J dropped 0 bases, with 4 bases sitting between them. The CDR3 spans 12 residues.

The rearrangement links TRBV6-5 to TRBJ2-7; 8 bases line up with TRBD1. In germline, CDR1 is MNHEY, CDR2 SVGAGI. This CDR3 is built from 14 residues. The ends lost 11 bases at V and 2 bases at J; junction bases unmatched: 11. The CDR3 DNA is TGTGCCGCCTCGAGGACAGGGACCCCCTACGAGCAGTACTTC. It translates to CAASRTGTPYEQYF.

This clone is a singleton in its sample. The chain carries TRBV5-1 and TRBJ2-2; tentatively, D is TRBD1 (6 bases). The V end was cut by 3 bases, the J end by 6 bases, with 15 bases between. This CDR3 has 15 amino acids. Germline lookup yields CDR1 SGHRS and CDR2 YFSETQ. The CDR3 protein is CASSSTAGAPGELFF. The CDR3 DNA follows: TGCGCCAGCAGCTCCACCGCAGGGGCTCCCGGGGAGCTGTTTTTT.

This rearrangement joins TRBV3-1 (or the pseudogene TRBV3-2) to TRBJ1-3; D not certain. The CDR3 spans 14 residues. Germline V CDR1 and CDR2: LGHDT, YNNKEL (reference sequence). Trimming cost V 0 bases and J 0 bases, with 3 bases left between them. CDR3 protein: CASSQDSSGNTIYF. For the CDR3, the DNA is TGTGCCAGCAGCCAAGACAGCTCTGGAAACACCATATATTTT.

The V and J genes are TRBV7-2 and TRBJ2-7, with a tentative D call TRBD1 (6 bases). The CDR3 has 12 amino acids. Trimming left V 5 bases short and J 6 bases short, with 11 bases between. Germline V CDR1 and CDR2: SGHTA, FQGNSA. The CDR3 sequence: CASSKDSAEQYF. The CDR3 DNA reads TGTGCCAGCAGCAAGGACAGTGCCGAGCAGTACTTC.

This chain connects TRBV6-2 or TRBV6-3 to TRBJ2-7; 7 nucleotides match TRBD1. V shed 6 bases, J shed 3 bases, and the junction held 17 bases outside the gene matches. Germline CDR1 reads MNHEY; CDR2 reads SVGEGT. This CDR3 comprises 17 residues. The CDR3 region has the DNA TGTGCCAGCAGCCACCGACCGAGCCGGGACAGCAACTACGAGCAGTACTTC. Encoded protein: CASSHRPSRDSNYEQYF.

The chain links TRBV19 to TRBJ1-6, with 9 bases aligning to TRBD1. Germline V gene lookup returns CDR1 LNHDA and CDR2 SQIVND (reference sequence). The CDR3 consists of 16 residues. The V segment lost 1 base and the J segment 9 bases; nucleotides outside the gene matches: 7. Written as DNA, the CDR3 is TGTGCCAGTAGTATAGCCCCGGGACAGGGCCGTTCACCCCTCCACTTT. Protein product: CASSIAPGQGRSPLHF.

The V and J genes are TRBV7-3 and TRBJ2-3; 9 bases match TRBD2. The CDR3 runs to 14 residues. Looked up from germline, CDR1 is SGHTA and CDR2 is FQGTGA. Trimming took 2 bases from V and 3 from J; bases not matched to a gene: 0. DNA for the CDR3: TGTGCCAGCAGCTTAGCGGGGGGGACAGATACGCAGTATTTT. Translated: CASSLAGGTDTQYF.

The CDR3 bases are TGTGCCAGCAGCTTAGGTTATGTGGGCTATGAGCAGTACTTC. It specifies CASSLGYVGYEQYF. The rearrangement links TRBV7-2 to TRBJ2-7; D remains unclear. Germline loops: CDR1 SGHTA, CDR2 FQGNSA. The CDR3 consists of 14 residues. V lost 1 base and J lost 7, with 14 bases in between. The full variable domain, with the rest looked up from reference TRBV7-2 and TRBJ2-7, is GAGVSQSPSNKVTEKGKDVELRCDPISGHTALYWYRQSLGQGLEFLIYFQGNSAPDKSGLPSDRFSAERTGGSVSTLTIQRTQQEDSAVYLCASSLGYVGYEQYFGPGTRLTVT.

This chain joins TRBV7-2 and TRBJ1-5, with TRBD1 identical over 8 bases. The CDR3 consists of 14 residues. V trimming: 5 bases; J trimming: 3 bases; junction bases outside the gene matches: 3. CDR1 is SGHTA and CDR2 is FQGNSA in the germline V gene. The CDR3 DNA follows: TGTGCCAGCAGCCAGGACAGGGCCAATCAGCCCCAGCATTTT. Encoded protein: CASSQDRANQPQHF.

The rearrangement uses TRBV2 and TRBJ2-2; perhaps TRBD1 as D (6 bases). Trimming removed 4 bases from V and 0 bases from J, with 12 bases in between. Germline CDR1 SNHLY, CDR2 FYNNEI. The CDR3 contains 16 residues. Here the CDR3 DNA reads TGTGCCAGCAGTGTTTCTACAGGGACGAACACCGGGGAGCTGTTTTTT. This codes for CASSVSTGTNTGELFF.

The CDR3 here is CSVADSNYGYTF. Written as DNA, the CDR3 is TGCAGCGTTGCCGACAGTAACTATGGCTACACCTTC. The chain has TRBV29-1 and TRBJ1-2; D perhaps matches TRBD1 (5 bases). CDR1 is SQVTM, CDR2 ANQGSEA, per germline. The CDR3 contains 12 residues. Trimming cost V 4 bases and J 1 base, with 7 bases left between them.

This clone was seen once. The V and J genes are TRBV5-1 and TRBJ2-7; D is perhaps TRBD2 (6 bases). V was pared by 3 bases and J by 6 bases, with 10 bases between. Per germline, CDR1 SGHRS and CDR2 YFSETQ. The CDR3 sequence is 12 residues long. The CDR3 nucleotides read TGCGCCAGCAGCTCGACTAGGACCGAGCAGTACTTC. Its protein product is CASSSTRTEQYF.

The gene calls are TRBV24-1 and TRBJ1-2; tentatively, D is TRBD1 (5 bases). The CDR3 totals 14 residues. Germline V gene sequence: CDR1 KGHDR, CDR2 SFDVKD. V lost 6 bases, J lost 7 bases, and 17 bases lay in between. Here the CDR3 reads CATSWGGDGSGYTF. Written as DNA, the CDR3 is TGTGCCACCAGTTGGGGGGGGGACGGCAGTGGCTACACCTTC.

This clone was picked up a small number of times. The V call is TRBV9, the J call TRBJ1-5, with TRBD1 matching over 7 bases. CDR1 and CDR2 (germline): SGDLS, YYNGEE. The CDR3 has 13 amino acids. With V trimmed by 4 bases and J by 4 bases, 2 bases remained unmatched. The CDR3 DNA is TGTGCCAGCAGCATGGGACAGAATCAGCCCCAGCATTTT. Translated: CASSMGQNQPQHF.

V and J are TRBV7-9 and TRBJ2-1; maybe TRBD2 (6 bases). Trimming cost V 1 base and J 7 bases, with 17 bases left between them. Germline values: CDR1 SEHNR, CDR2 FQNEAQ (reference sequence). The CDR3 covers 16 residues. CDR3 sequence: CASSLVGMVGGNEQFF. DNA for the CDR3: TGTGCCAGCAGCTTAGTGGGTATGGTTGGGGGGAATGAGCAGTTCTTC.

This chain uses TRBV6-5 with TRBJ1-5, with a tentative D call TRBD1 (5 bases). The CDR3 spans 14 residues. V gave up 8 bases and J gave up 4 bases, with 15 bases separating them. Germline CDR1 is MNHEY and CDR2 is SVGAGI. The CDR3 DNA sequence: TGTGCCAGCGAGCGGGGGGGAAGGAATCAGCCCCAGCATTTT. This encodes CASERGGRNQPQHF.

The chain joins TRBV28 to TRBJ2-7; 7 nucleotides agree with TRBD1. Germline loops: CDR1 MDHEN, CDR2 SYDVKM. CDR3 size: 14 residues. Losses at the gene ends were 9 bases for V and 0 bases for J; bases not matched to a gene: 8. CDR3 nucleotides: TGTGCCAGTCTGGCAGGGGGTACCTCCTACGAGCAGTACTTC. It is translated as CASLAGGTSYEQYF.

Here the CDR3 DNA reads TGTGCCAGTAGTAGTGGGGGGCCGGGGGGTCACGAGCAGTTCTTC. Protein product: CASSSGGPGGHEQFF. This rearrangement joins TRBV19 to TRBJ2-1; TRBD2 might be the D (7 bases). The germline gives CDR1 LNHDA, CDR2 SQIVND (reference sequence). This CDR3 has 15 amino acids. Deletions cut 4 bases from V and 10 bases from J, with 20 bases between.